Sequencing of this TCR beta chain was carried out in a study of blood T cell repertoires in COVID-19. Assay: immunoSEQ multiplex PCR; the TCRdb copy retains only in-frame clones and omits some. The table has about 300,000 clones, about 85% seen once. Germline CDR1 is SGHTA and CDR2 is FQGNSA. The J segment lost 7 bases and the V segment lost 2 bases, leaving 5 bases of the junction unmatched. This CDR3 region has 15 residues. The chain joins TRBV7-2 to TRBJ2-1; 10 bases align to TRBD2. Sequencing used PBMCs or T cells enriched from blood (not recorded which). The sequence was collected from a woman aged 25 to 45 who had been exposed to COVID-19. CDR3 residues: CASSLQRGGHNEQFF. The CDR3 coding sequence is TGTGCCAGCAGCTTACAGCGGGGGGGACATAATGAGCAGTTCTTC.